This passage covers 15 T cell receptor beta chains from one sample sequenced in a study of blood T cell repertoires in COVID-19. Assay used: immunoSEQ multiplex PCR; TCRdb lists only in-frame clones, some missing. The sample lists 90,000 to 150,000 clones; more than 75% were seen once. The sample comprised peripheral blood. These receptors were taken from a man aged 60-69 years with acute or convalescent COVID-19.

This clone has just a few counts. The chain has TRBV7-2 and TRBJ1-3, with D possibly being TRBD1 (5 bases). Looked up from germline, CDR1 is SGHTA and CDR2 is FQGNSA. Trimming removed 1 base at V and 3 bases at J, with 10 bases between. This CDR3 contains 15 residues. CDR3 sequence (DNA): TGTGCCAGCAGCTTAGACGGGACTCATGGAAACACCATATATTTT. Protein sequence: CASSLDGTHGNTIYF.

The chain recombines TRBV30 with TRBJ2-1; D remains ambiguous. Germline CDR1 and CDR2: GTSNPN and SVGIG (reference sequence). Trimming took off 1 base at V and 9 bases at J, with 10 bases between the two ends. This CDR3 is built from 12 residues. CDR3 coding DNA: TGTGCCTGGAGTGCTCGGTGGAGTGAGCAGTTCTTC. It yields the protein CAWSARWSEQFF.

The chain carries TRBV3-1 (or the pseudogene TRBV3-2) and TRBJ2-3, with 11 bases aligning to TRBD1. Germline V gives CDR1 LGHDT, CDR2 YNNKEL (reference sequence). The CDR3 loop spans 14 amino acids. Trimming took 1 base from V and 8 from J; bases not matched to a gene: 2. CDR3 region: CASSQGTGGGTQYF. The CDR3 coding sequence is TGTGCCAGCAGCCAAGGGACAGGGGGCGGTACGCAGTATTTT.

The rearrangement links TRBV29-1 to TRBJ2-7; D is uncertain. The CDR3 loop spans 12 amino acids. The V end was cut by 4 bases, the J end by 4 bases, with 11 bases between. Germline assignment: CDR1 SQVTM and CDR2 ANQGSEA. The CDR3: CSVGGSGYEQYF. The DNA for the CDR3 is TGCAGCGTTGGCGGTAGTGGGTACGAGCAGTACTTC.

The CDR3 nucleotides read TGTGCCAGCAGCTCCGGACAGCTCCACAACTATGGCTACACCTTC. This encodes CASSSGQLHNYGYTF. V gene TRBV28 combines with J gene TRBJ1-2; the D gene is possibly TRBD1 (6 bases). V was shortened by 6 bases and J by 2 bases, with 16 bases between the two germline ends. The CDR3 contains 15 residues. Germline V gene lookup returns CDR1 MDHEN and CDR2 SYDVKM.

The chain couples TRBV29-1 to TRBJ1-5, with no clear D. The CDR3 consists of 13 residues. V was shortened by 4 bases and J by 3 bases, with 10 bases between the two germline ends. Looked up from germline, CDR1 is SQVTM and CDR2 is ANQGSEA. DNA for the CDR3: TGCAGCGTTGCCGACACTTACAATCAGCCCCAGCATTTT. Translation gives CSVADTYNQPQHF.

The chain combines TRBV7-2 with TRBJ2-7; 9 bases are a match to TRBD2. Germline assignment: CDR1 SGHTA and CDR2 FQGNSA. With 1 base clipped from V and 12 bases from J, the junction kept 10 bases outside the gene matches. The CDR3 is 14 amino acids. CDR3 region: CASSLGLAEGGLYF. The CDR3, as DNA: TGTGCCAGCAGCTTAGGACTAGCGGAGGGGGGGTTGTACTTC. The complete variable domain, with remaining parts taken from reference TRBV7-2 and TRBJ2-7, reads GAGVSQSPSNKVTEKGKDVELRCDPISGHTALYWYRQSLGQGLEFLIYFQGNSAPDKSGLPSDRFSAERTGGSVSTLTIQRTQQEDSAVYLCASSLGLAEGGLYFGPGTRLTVT.

The chain recombines TRBV10-3 with TRBJ1-6; D uncertain. With 0 bases removed from V and 8 bases from J, the gap between germline ends came to 11 bases. This CDR3 is 15 amino acids long. Germline values: CDR1 ENHRY, CDR2 SYGVKD. The CDR3 here is CAISESPNRDSPLHF. The CDR3 nucleotides read TGTGCCATCAGTGAGTCGCCAAATCGGGATTCACCCCTCCACTTT.

The V and J genes are TRBV11-2 and TRBJ2-7, with D maybe TRBD1 (6 bases). The germline V gene encodes CDR1 SGHAT and CDR2 FQNNGV. V lost 3 bases, J lost 3 bases, and 9 bases lay in between. This CDR3 region has 13 residues. CDR3 DNA sequence: TGTGCCAGCAGCTTCGCAGGGGTCTACGAGCAGTACTTC. Protein product: CASSFAGVYEQYF.

V and J are TRBV18 and TRBJ2-2; 14 bases agree with TRBD2. The CDR3 contains 16 residues. The trim removed 5 bases at V and 3 bases at J, leaving 2 bases unmatched. Germline assignment: CDR1 KGHSH and CDR2 LQKENI. CDR3 loop: CASSGLAGGHTGELFF. CDR3 DNA: TGTGCCAGCTCAGGACTAGCGGGAGGCCACACCGGGGAGCTGTTTTTT.

Comment on this clone: At one of its ends the junction is not consistent with the germline gene, which may arise from a read error. This sequence joins TRBV7-7 and TRBJ2-7, with 12 bases that match TRBD1. The CDR3 is 15 amino acids. CDR1 SSHAT and CDR2 FNYEAQ come from the germline V gene (reference sequence). The CDR3 DNA follows: TGTGCTAGCAGCCGAGGGACAGGGGGCTTCTACGAGCAGTACTTC. This sequence encodes CASSRGTGGFYEQYF. Full variable domain (remainder filled in from reference TRBV7-7 and TRBJ2-7): GAGVSQSPRYKVTKRGQDVTLRCDPISSHATLYWYQQALGQGPEFLTYFNYEAQPDKSGLPSDRFSAERPEGSISTLTIQRTEQRDSAMYRCASSRGTGGFYEQYFGPGTRLTVT.

Regarding this clone: An end of the junction does not agree with germline; a read error may underlie this. The V call is TRBV6-2 or TRBV6-3, the J call TRBJ2-7, with 7 bases aligning to TRBD1. Germline values: CDR1 MNHEY, CDR2 SVGEGT. The CDR3 loop spans 13 amino acids. Written as DNA, the CDR3 is TGTGCCAGCTGTTACGGGACAGCCTACGAGCAGTACTTC. It specifies CASCYGTAYEQYF.

This clone showed up just once. This chain connects TRBV5-4 to TRBJ2-3, with TRBD1 identical over 7 bases. Germline values: CDR1 SGHNT, CDR2 YYREEE (reference sequence). The CDR3 spans 15 residues. V was pared by 2 bases and J by 6 bases, with 9 bases of the junction left unmatched. The CDR3 DNA sequence: TGTGCCAGCAGCTTTACGGACAGGACGGTGGATACGCAGTATTTT. It encodes CASSFTDRTVDTQYF. The full variable domain, with the rest looked up from reference TRBV5-4 and TRBJ2-3, is ETGVTQSPTHLIKTRGQQVTLRCSSQSGHNTVSWYQQALGQGPQFIFQYYREEENGRGNFPPRFSGLQFPNYSSELNVNALELDDSALYLCASSFTDRTVDTQYFGPGTRLTVL.

The chain employs TRBV6-5 and TRBJ1-1, with 9 bases aligning to TRBD1. After removal of 8 bases from V and 4 bases from J, the junction contained 5 bases not matched to a gene. In germline, CDR1 is MNHEY, CDR2 SVGAGI. The CDR3 is 13 residues long. CDR3 amino acids: CASGGQGTTEAFF. CDR3 bases: TGTGCCAGCGGGGGACAGGGTACCACTGAAGCTTTCTTT.

The chain combines TRBV28 with TRBJ2-1; weak D call: TRBD1 (7 bases). V lost 8 bases, J lost 8 bases, and 19 bases lay in between. Germline values: CDR1 MDHEN, CDR2 SYDVKM. There are 14 residues in the CDR3. CDR3 residues: CASVLADRKDEQFF. In DNA form, the CDR3 reads TGTGCCAGCGTGTTAGCGGACAGGAAAGATGAGCAGTTCTTC. Using reference TRBV28 and TRBJ2-1 for the parts outside the CDR3, the full variable domain is DVKVTQSSRYLVKRTGEKVFLECVQDMDHENMFWYRQDPGLGLRLIYFSYDVKMKEKGDIPEGYSVSREKKERFSLILESASTNQTSMYLCASVLADRKDEQFFGPGTRLTVL.